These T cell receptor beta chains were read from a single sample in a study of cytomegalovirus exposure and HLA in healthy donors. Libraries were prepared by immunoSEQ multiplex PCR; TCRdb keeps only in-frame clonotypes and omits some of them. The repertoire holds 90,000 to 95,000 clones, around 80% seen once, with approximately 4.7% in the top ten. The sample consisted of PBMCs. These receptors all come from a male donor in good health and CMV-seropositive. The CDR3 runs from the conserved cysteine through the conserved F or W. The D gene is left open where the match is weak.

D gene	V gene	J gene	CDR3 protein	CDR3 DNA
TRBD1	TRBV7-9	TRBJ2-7	CASSLDRGEQYF	TGTGCCAGCAGCTTAGACAGGGGGGAGCAGTACTTC
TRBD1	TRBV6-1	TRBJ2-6	CATGDRGENSGANVLTF	TGTGCCACCGGTGACAGGGGTGAAAACTCTGGGGCCAACGTCCTGACTTTC
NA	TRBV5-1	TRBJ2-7	CASSPWTDDEQYF	TGCGCCAGCAGCCCCTGGACAGATGACGAGCAGTACTTC
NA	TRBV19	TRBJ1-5	CASSKYSNQPQHF	TGTGCCAGTAGTAAATATAGCAATCAGCCCCAGCATTTT
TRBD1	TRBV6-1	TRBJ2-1	CASRTRDRGPNEQFF	TGTGCCAGCAGGACCCGGGACAGGGGGCCCAATGAGCAGTTCTTC
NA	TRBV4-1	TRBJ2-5	CASSQDEETQYF	TGCGCCAGCAGCCAAGACGAGGAGACCCAGTACTTC
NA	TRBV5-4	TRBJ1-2	CASSLKWTRSGYTF	TGTGCCAGCAGCTTGAAGTGGACACGGAGTGGCTACACCTTC
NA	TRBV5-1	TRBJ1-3	CASSPPGGTGNTIYF	TGCGCCAGCAGCCCCCCGGGGGGTACGGGAAACACCATATATTTT
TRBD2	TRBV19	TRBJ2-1	CASRQGLREVPRNEQFF	TGTGCCAGTCGGCAGGGGTTGCGGGAGGTGCCCCGCAATGAGCAGTTCTTC
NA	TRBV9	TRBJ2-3	CASSVARGPSSTDTQYF	TGTGCCAGCAGCGTAGCTCGAGGTCCTTCTAGCACAGATACGCAGTATTTT
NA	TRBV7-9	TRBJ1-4	CASSSARGAVEKLFF	TGTGCCAGCAGCTCGGCCAGGGGTGCTGTTGAAAAACTGTTTTTT
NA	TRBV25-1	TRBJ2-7	CASSEETREQYF	TGTGCCAGCAGTGAAGAGACACGCGAGCAGTACTTC
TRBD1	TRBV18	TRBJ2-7	CASSPATGGREQYF	TGTGCCAGCTCACCTGCGACAGGGGGCAGGGAGCAGTACTTC
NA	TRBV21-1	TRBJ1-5	CASSIWRGGGQPQHF	TGTGCCAGCAGCATCTGGCGGGGCGGCGGGCAGCCCCAGCATTTT
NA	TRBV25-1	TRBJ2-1	CASSELGAVYNEQFF	TGTGCCAGCAGTGAATTGGGGGCAGTTTACAATGAGCAGTTCTTC
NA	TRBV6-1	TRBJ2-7	CASSPDRLRDEQYF	TGTGCCAGCAGTCCCGACAGGTTACGCGACGAGCAGTACTTC
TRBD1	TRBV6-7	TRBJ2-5	CASSYRDRGGETQYF	TGTGCCAGCAGTTACAGGGACAGGGGGGGAGAGACCCAGTACTTC
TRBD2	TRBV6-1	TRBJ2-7	CASSVRVAGTSYEQYF	TGTGCCAGCAGTGTGCGGGTAGCGGGGACCTCCTACGAGCAGTACTTC
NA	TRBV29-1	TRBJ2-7	CSVEDETSYEQYF	TGCAGCGTTGAAGACGAGACTTCCTACGAGCAGTACTTC
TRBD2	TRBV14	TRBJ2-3	CASSHLGSREPTEDTQYF	TGTGCCAGCAGCCACTTGGGCTCGCGGGAGCCTACCGAAGATACGCAGTATTTT
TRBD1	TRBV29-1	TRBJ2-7	CSVVTPGTDYEQYF	TGCAGCGTTGTTACTCCCGGGACAGACTACGAGCAGTACTTC
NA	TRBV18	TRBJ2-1	CASSPLRAALNNEQFF	TGTGCCAGCTCACCACTCAGGGCTGCACTGAACAATGAGCAGTTCTTC